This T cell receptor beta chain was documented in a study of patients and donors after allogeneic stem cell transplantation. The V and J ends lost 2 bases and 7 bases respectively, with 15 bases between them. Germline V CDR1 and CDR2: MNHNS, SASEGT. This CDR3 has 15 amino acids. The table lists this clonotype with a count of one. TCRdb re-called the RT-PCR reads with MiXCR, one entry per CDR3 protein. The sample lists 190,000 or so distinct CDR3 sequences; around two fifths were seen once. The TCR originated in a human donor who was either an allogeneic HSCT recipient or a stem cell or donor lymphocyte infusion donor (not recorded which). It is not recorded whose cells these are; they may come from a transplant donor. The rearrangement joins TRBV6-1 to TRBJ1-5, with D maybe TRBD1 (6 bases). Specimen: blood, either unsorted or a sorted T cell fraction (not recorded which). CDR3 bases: TGTGCCAGCAGTGAACCTATACAGGGTAGGCAGCCCCAGCATTTT. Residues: CASSEPIQGRQPQHF.